This T cell receptor (beta chain) originates from a study of blood T cell repertoires in COVID-19. Across the study: COVID-19 samples from acute and convalescent phases originated in the United States, Italy and Spain. Sample material is recorded as cDNA or gDNA derived from T cells, B-cell-depleted T cells, or PBMCs.

The CDR3 is 12 amino acids. Trimming stripped 1 base from V and 8 bases from J, with 8 bases between. Germline lookup yields CDR1 LGHDT and CDR2 YNNKEL (reference sequence). Participants came from under 30 US areas, aged about 18 to 89 years. Data came from immunoSEQ multiplex PCR; TCRdb stores just in-frame clones and leaves some out. The sample has approximately 150,000 clones, roughly 80% seen once. The chain is built from TRBV3-1 (or the pseudogene TRBV3-2) and TRBJ1-2; no firm D call. This clonotype was obtained from a woman between 40 and 50 years old who had recovered from COVID-19. Sequences were obtained from PBMCs or T cells enriched from blood (not recorded which). Here the CDR3 DNA reads TGTGCCAGCAGCCAAGGTCCGGGAGGCTACACCTTC. This sequence encodes CASSQGPGGYTF.